The clone carrying this T cell receptor beta chain was detected many times. V lost 0 bases, J lost 5 bases, and 9 bases lay in between. The CDR3 has 14 amino acids. CDR1 is SGHRS, CDR2 YFSETQ, per germline. Each CDR3 protein gets one entry after TCRdb re-called the 5' RACE reads with MiXCR. Here the sample spans about 70,000 distinct CDR3 sequences, approximately 5.1% being singletons. This entry belongs to a study of neurological immune-mediated disorders. The V and J genes are TRBV5-1 and TRBJ2-1; D call uncertain. The receptor's source is a human donor with multiple sclerosis. The donor label of this sample is uncertain. Sequencing was carried out using PBMCs. The CDR3 sequence is CASSLDDPNNEQFF. Here the CDR3 DNA reads TGCGCCAGCAGCTTGGACGATCCTAACAATGAGCAGTTCTTC. Supplemented by reference TRBV5-1 and TRBJ2-1, the full variable domain reads KAGVTQTPRYLIKTRGQQVTLSCSPISGHRSVSWYQQTPGQGLQFLFEYFSETQRNKGNFPGRFSGRQFSNSRSEMNVSTLELGDSALYLCASSLDDPNNEQFFGPGTRLTVL.